This paragraph covers one T cell receptor beta chain sequence. The antigen is undetermined. The PBMCs had their origin in 10 ml of fresh peripheral blood. These data originate in a study of T cells in Graves' hyperthyroidism and ophthalmopathy. Study results and caveats: Blood also carried most thyroid clonotypes expanded above 0.001.

TCR beta CDR3 regions were amplified from RNA transcripts. HTBI primers were the set used in a first-round RT-PCR of the TCR CDR3. TCRdb recomputed calls from the multiplex PCR reads with MiXCR, one row per CDR3 protein. The sample records 600,000 to 750,000 distinct CDR3 sequences, around a sixth being singletons. The CDR3 runs 17 residues. Trimming took 0 bases from V and 6 from J, leaving 18 bases between them. The germline CDR1 and CDR2 sequences are MGHRA and YSYEKL. The chain couples TRBV4-1 to TRBJ1-5, with TRBD1 as a possible D gene (5 bases). The sequencing input was blood. This receptor was identified in a man aged 50 or older with Graves' hyperthyroidism. The CDR3 protein is CASSQDLGTPRAQPQHF. In DNA form, the CDR3 reads TGCGCCAGCAGCCAAGATTTGGGGACCCCCAGGGCTCAGCCCCAGCATTTT.